This TCR beta chain stems from a study of early T cells in non-severe SARS-CoV-2 infection. Via MiXCR, TCRdb re-called the 5' RACE reads, giving one row per CDR3 protein. The table lists around 46,000 distinct CDR3 sequences, 5% to 6.5% of them singletons. The CDR3 has 15 amino acids. Per the germline V gene, CDR1 is MNHEY and CDR2 is SVGAGI. V lost 5 bases, J lost 6 bases, and 7 bases stayed unmatched. This clonotype was picked up many times. The sequences come from whole blood, collected at baseline. The V gene is TRBV6-5, the J gene TRBJ2-2; TRBD1 agrees at 9 bases. The receptor was derived from an adult who was a healthcare worker with PCR-confirmed SARS-CoV-2 infection or an uninfected control (not recorded which). CDR3 in amino acids: CASSQGQGSAGELFF. CDR3 DNA sequence: TGTGCCAGCAGTCAGGGACAGGGTAGCGCCGGGGAGCTGTTTTTT.